Described below is a single T cell receptor (beta chain) sequence and its context. Antigen unknown. The data derive from a study of cytomegalovirus exposure and HLA in healthy donors. The V end was cut by 4 bases, the J end by 5 bases, with 15 bases between. CDR1 and CDR2 (germline): SGHVS, FQNEAQ. The CDR3 spans 15 residues. Separate from the approximately 700-subject first cohort was the approximately 120-subject validation cohort, to which the donors belonged. Findings and caveats of the study: Rare sequences made up most TCRs, while some public TCRs were found in many donors. The study flagged approximately 180 TCR beta chains as cytomegalovirus-associated. Diagnosis of cytomegalovirus status made by the classifier reportedly showed high specificity and sensitivity.

Measured with immunoSEQ multiplex PCR; TCRdb has only the in-frame clones, and not every one. The sample includes around 91,000 clones, approximately 93% of them seen just once. The receptor was isolated from a woman aged 25 to 39 in good health and CMV-seropositive. The material sequenced was PBMCs. The chain employs TRBV7-8 and TRBJ2-1, with D possibly TRBD1 on 5 matching bases. CDR3 nucleotides: TGTGCCAGCAGCTCCCGGACATCGGGCAACAATGAGCAGTTCTTC. Translating it yields CASSSRTSGNNEQFF.